This T cell receptor (beta chain) was identified in a study of OX40 agonist ivuxolimab in advanced cancers. Study information: Every 2 weeks, patients got intravenous ivuxolimab at one of six dose levels (0.01-10 mg/kg). Allowance was made for prior anti-PD-1, anti-PD-L1 or anti-CTLA-4 therapy, and about 44% had some. Study-wide points: Determination of antigen specificity was not performed for the expanded peripheral T cells. Researchers report that CD8+ T cells had, on average, more expanded clones than CD4+.

About this clone: Its specificity is not known.

The assay was immunoSEQ multiplex PCR, and TCRdb's table has in-frame clones only and misses some. Among tens of thousands of clones listed, 90% to 95% were seen once. This CDR3 has 12 amino acids. V lost 1 base to trimming and J lost 7 bases, with 8 bases between them. Germline V lookup: CDR1 LNHDA, CDR2 SQIVND (reference sequence). The input for sequencing was CD4+ or CD8+ T cells sorted from blood, taken in a trial of the OX40 agonist ivuxolimab. V and J are TRBV19 and TRBJ2-7, with D unresolved. This clonotype was obtained from an adult with an advanced solid tumor such as melanoma, head and neck, liver or kidney cancer. In DNA, the CDR3 is TGTGCCAGTAGTATAGCGCATGGAGAGCAGTACTTC. It yields the protein CASSIAHGEQYF.